Below, 3 T cell receptor beta chains from the same sample are listed, as sequenced in a study of cytomegalovirus exposure and HLA in healthy donors. TCRdb's table, derived via immunoSEQ multiplex PCR, lists solely in-frame clones and lacks some. This sample has 150,000 to 200,000 clones, with just under 85% found just once. What was sequenced was PBMCs. Receptor source: a young man in good health and CMV-seropositive.

This chain joins TRBV9 and TRBJ2-2, with 9 bases fitting TRBD2. The V gene's germline CDR1 is SGDLS and CDR2 YYNGEE. The CDR3 loop spans 15 amino acids. V lost 4 bases and J lost 1; bases outside the gene matches: 2. CDR3 amino acids: CASSRSGGNTGELFF. CDR3 sequence (DNA): TGTGCCAGCAGCCGTAGCGGGGGGAACACCGGGGAGCTGTTTTTT.

The chain links TRBV6-1 to TRBJ2-1, with D maybe TRBD2 (6 bases). V shed 11 bases and J shed 4 bases, with 15 bases lying between them. The CDR3 spans 13 residues. Germline values: CDR1 MNHNS, CDR2 SASEGT. The CDR3 is CALVDYGYNEQFF. In nucleotides, the CDR3 is TGTGCCCTCGTGGACTACGGATACAATGAGCAGTTCTTC.

This clone was counted only a few times. The rearrangement uses TRBV14 and TRBJ1-6; 8 bases fit TRBD1. This CDR3 has 16 amino acids. Germline V lookup: CDR1 SGHDN, CDR2 FVKESK. V lost 2 bases, J lost 0 bases, and 0 bases stayed unmatched. DNA of the CDR3: TGTGCCAGCAGCCAAACAGGGGGCTCCTATAATTCACCCCTCCACTTT. Its protein is CASSQTGGSYNSPLHF. The whole variable domain, remainder taken from reference TRBV14 and TRBJ1-6, is EAGVTQFPSHSVIEKGQTVTLRCDPISGHDNLYWYRRVMGKEIKFLLHFVKESKQDESGMPNNRFLAERTGGTYSTLKVQPAELEDSGVYFCASSQTGGSYNSPLHFGNGTRLTVT.